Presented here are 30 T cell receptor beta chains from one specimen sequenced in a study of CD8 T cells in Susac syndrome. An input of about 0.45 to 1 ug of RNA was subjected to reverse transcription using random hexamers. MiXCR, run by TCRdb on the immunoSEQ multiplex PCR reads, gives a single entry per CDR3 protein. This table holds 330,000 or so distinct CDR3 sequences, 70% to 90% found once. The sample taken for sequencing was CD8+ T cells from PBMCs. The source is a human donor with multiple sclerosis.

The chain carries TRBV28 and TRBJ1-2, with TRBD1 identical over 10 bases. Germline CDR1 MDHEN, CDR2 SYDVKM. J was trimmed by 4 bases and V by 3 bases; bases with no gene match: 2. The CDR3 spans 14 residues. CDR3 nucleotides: TGTGCCAGCAGTTTCGGGACAGGGGCCTATGGCTACACCTTC. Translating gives CASSFGTGAYGYTF.

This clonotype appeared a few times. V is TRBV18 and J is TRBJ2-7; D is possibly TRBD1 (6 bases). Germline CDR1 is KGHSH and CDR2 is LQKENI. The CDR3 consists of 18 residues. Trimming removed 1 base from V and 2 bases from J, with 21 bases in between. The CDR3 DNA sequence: TGTGCCAGCTCACCACGCTTGGACAGCACCCCATCCCCCTACGAGCAGTACTTC. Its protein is CASSPRLDSTPSPYEQYF.

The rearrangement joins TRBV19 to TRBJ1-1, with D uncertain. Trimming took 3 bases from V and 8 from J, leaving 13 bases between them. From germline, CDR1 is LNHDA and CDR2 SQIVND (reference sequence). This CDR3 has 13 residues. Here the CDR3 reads CASSILPASEAFF. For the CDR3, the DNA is TGTGCCAGTAGTATCCTCCCTGCTTCGGAAGCTTTCTTT.

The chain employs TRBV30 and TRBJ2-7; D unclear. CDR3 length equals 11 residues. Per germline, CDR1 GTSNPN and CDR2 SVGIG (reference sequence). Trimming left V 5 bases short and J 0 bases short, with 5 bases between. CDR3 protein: CAWGISYEQYF. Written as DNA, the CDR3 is TGTGCCTGGGGCATCTCCTACGAGCAGTACTTC.

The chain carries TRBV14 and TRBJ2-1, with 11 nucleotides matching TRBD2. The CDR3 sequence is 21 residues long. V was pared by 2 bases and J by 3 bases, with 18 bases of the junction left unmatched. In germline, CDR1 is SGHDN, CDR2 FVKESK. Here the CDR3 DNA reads TGTGCCAGCAGCCAACCGCCGGGACAGGGAACTAGCGGGAGTAACTACAATGAGCAGTTCTTC. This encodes CASSQPPGQGTSGSNYNEQFF.

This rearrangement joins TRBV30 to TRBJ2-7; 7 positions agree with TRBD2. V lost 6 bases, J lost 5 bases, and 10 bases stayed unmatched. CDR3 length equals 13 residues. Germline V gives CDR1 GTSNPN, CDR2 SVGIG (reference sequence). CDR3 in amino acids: CACTEGGFDEQYF. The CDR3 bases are TGTGCCTGTACTGAGGGAGGGTTCGACGAGCAGTACTTC.

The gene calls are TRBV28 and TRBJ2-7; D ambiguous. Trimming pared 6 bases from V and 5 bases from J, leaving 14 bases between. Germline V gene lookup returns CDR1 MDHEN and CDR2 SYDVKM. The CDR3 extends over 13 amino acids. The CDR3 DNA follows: TGTGCCAGCAGCCTAGTTGCTCCAGACGAGCAGTACTTC. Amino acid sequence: CASSLVAPDEQYF.

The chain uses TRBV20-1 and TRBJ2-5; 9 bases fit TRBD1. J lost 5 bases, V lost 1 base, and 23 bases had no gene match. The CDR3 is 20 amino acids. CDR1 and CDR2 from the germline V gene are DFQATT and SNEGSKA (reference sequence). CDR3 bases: TGCAGTGCTAGAGCTTATCCTCCATTCAGGGGACAGGGTTTTTCGGAGACCCAGTACTTC. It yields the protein CSARAYPPFRGQGFSETQYF.

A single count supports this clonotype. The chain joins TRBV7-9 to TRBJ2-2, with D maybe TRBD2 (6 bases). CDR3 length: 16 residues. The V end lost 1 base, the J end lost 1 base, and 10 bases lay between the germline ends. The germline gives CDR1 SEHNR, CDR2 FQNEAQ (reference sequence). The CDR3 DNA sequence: TGTGCCAGCAGCTTAGGGAGGGTACTGAACACCGGGGAGCTGTTTTTT. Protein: CASSLGRVLNTGELFF.

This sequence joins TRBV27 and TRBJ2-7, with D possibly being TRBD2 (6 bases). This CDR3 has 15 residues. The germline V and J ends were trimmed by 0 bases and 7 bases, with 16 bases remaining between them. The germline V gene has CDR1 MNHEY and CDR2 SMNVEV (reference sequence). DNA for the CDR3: TGTGCCAGCAGTTTATCAATGGCGGGGACGGCAGAGCAGTACTTC. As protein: CASSLSMAGTAEQYF.

This CDR3 is CASSWGQGRAGEQYF. Written as DNA, the CDR3 is TGTGCCAGCAGCTGGGGACAGGGACGAGCTGGCGAGCAGTACTTC. The V gene is TRBV5-4, the J gene TRBJ2-7; 9 positions match TRBD1. Losses at the gene ends were 3 bases for V and 6 bases for J; bases not matched to a gene: 10. The germline CDR1 and CDR2 sequences are SGHNT and YYREEE (reference sequence). The CDR3 runs 15 residues.

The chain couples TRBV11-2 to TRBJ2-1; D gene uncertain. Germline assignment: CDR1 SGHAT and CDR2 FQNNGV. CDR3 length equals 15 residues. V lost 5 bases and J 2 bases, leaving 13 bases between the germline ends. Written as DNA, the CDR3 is TGTGCCAGCAGCGGGGTGTCTGGGGCCTACAATGAGCAGTTCTTC. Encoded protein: CASSGVSGAYNEQFF. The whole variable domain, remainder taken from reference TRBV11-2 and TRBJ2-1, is EAGVAQSPRYKIIEKRQSVAFWCNPISGHATLYWYQQILGQGPKLLIQFQNNGVVDDSQLPKDRFSAERLKGVDSTLKIQPAKLEDSAVYLCASSGVSGAYNEQFFGPGTRLTVL.

CDR3 bases: TGTGCCAGCAGTTTCCCTAGCAGACCCTACGAGCAGTACTTC. Protein product: CASSFPSRPYEQYF. V gene TRBV12-3 or TRBV12-4 combines with J gene TRBJ2-7; possible D gene TRBD2, 5 bases. The V and J ends lost 3 bases and 2 bases respectively, with 11 bases between them. There are 14 residues in the CDR3.

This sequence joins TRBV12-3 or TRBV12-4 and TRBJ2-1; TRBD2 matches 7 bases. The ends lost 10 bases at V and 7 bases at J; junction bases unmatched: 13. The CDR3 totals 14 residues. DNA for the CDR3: TGTGCCACCGCTTCGGGGTGGGGGGGTAATGAGCAGTTCTTC. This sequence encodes CATASGWGGNEQFF.

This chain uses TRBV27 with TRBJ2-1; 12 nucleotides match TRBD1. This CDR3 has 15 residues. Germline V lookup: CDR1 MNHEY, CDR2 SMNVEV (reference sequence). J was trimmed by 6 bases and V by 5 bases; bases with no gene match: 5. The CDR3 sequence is CASSPGTGGFNEQFF. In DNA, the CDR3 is TGTGCCAGCAGTCCCGGGACAGGGGGCTTCAATGAGCAGTTCTTC.

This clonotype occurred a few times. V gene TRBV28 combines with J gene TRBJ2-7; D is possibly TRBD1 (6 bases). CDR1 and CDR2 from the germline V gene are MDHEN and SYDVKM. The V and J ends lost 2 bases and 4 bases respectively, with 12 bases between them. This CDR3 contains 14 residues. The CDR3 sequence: CASSLQGSYYEQYF. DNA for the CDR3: TGTGCCAGCAGTTTACAGGGGTCGTATTACGAGCAGTACTTC.

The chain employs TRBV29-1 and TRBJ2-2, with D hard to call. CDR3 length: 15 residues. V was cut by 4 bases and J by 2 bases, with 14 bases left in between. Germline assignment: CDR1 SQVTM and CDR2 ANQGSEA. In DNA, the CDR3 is TGCAGCGTTGTTCTCCTATTGGGAAACACCGGGGAGCTGTTTTTT. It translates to CSVVLLLGNTGELFF.

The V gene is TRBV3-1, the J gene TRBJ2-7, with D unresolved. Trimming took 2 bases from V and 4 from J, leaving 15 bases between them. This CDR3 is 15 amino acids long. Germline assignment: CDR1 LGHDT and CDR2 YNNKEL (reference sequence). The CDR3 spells CASSQSVGIPYEQYF. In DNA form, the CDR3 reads TGTGCCAGCAGCCAAAGTGTGGGAATTCCATACGAGCAGTACTTC.

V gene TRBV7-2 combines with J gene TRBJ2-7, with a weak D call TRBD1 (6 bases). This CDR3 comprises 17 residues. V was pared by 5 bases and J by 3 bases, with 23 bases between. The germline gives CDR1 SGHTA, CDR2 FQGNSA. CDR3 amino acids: CASSKGTFGPRVYEQYF. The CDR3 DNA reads TGTGCCAGCAGCAAAGGGACATTTGGCCCCCGTGTCTACGAGCAGTACTTC. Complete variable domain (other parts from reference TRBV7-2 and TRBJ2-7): GAGVSQSPSNKVTEKGKDVELRCDPISGHTALYWYRQSLGQGLEFLIYFQGNSAPDKSGLPSDRFSAERTGGSVSTLTIQRTQQEDSAVYLCASSKGTFGPRVYEQYFGPGTRLTVT.

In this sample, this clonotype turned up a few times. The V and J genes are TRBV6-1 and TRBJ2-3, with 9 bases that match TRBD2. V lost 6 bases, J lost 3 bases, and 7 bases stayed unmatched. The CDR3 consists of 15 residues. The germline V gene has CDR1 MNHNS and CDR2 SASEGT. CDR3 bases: TGTGCCAGCAGACGCGGACTAGCGCGGACAGATACGCAGTATTTT. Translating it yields CASRRGLARTDTQYF.

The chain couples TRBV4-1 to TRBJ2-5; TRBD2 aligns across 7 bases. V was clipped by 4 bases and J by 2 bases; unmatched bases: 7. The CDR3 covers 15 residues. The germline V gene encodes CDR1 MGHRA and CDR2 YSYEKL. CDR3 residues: CASSRVSGAQETQYF. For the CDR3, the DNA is TGCGCCAGCAGCCGGGTGAGCGGGGCGCAAGAGACCCAGTACTTC.

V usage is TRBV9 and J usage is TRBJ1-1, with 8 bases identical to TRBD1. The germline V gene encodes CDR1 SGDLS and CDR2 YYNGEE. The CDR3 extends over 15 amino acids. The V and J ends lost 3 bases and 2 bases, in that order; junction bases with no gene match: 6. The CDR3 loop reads CASSATGGPNTEAFF. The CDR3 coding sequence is TGTGCCAGCAGCGCCACAGGGGGACCTAACACTGAAGCTTTCTTT.

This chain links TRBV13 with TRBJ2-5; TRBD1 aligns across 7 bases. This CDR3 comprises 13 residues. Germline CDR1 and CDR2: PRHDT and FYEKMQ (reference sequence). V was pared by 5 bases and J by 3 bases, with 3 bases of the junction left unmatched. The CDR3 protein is CASSDGTEETQYF. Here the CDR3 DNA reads TGTGCCAGCAGCGACGGGACAGAAGAGACCCAGTACTTC.

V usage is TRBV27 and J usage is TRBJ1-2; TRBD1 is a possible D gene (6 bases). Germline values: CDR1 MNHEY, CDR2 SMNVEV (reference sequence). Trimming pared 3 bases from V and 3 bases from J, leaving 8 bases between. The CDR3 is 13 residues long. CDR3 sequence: CASSFGTHYGYTF. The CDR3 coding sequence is TGTGCCAGCAGTTTCGGGACACACTATGGCTACACCTTC.

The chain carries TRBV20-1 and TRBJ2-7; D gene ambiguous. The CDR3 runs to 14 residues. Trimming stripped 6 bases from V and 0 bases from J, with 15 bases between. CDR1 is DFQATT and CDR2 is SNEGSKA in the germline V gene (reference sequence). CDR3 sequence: CSAPHSRASYEQYF. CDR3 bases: TGCAGTGCCCCTCATTCTCGGGCCTCCTACGAGCAGTACTTC.

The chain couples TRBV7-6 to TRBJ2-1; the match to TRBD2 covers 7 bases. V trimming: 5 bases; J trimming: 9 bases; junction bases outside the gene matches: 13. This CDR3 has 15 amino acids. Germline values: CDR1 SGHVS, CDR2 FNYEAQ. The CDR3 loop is CASSRLAAEASEQFF. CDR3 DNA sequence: TGTGCCAGCAGCCGTCTAGCGGCCGAGGCGTCTGAGCAGTTCTTC.

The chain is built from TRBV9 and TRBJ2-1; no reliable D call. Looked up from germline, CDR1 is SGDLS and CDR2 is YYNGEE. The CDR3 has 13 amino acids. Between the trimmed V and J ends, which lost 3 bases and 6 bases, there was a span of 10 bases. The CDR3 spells CASSETTTNEQFF. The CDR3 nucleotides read TGTGCCAGCAGCGAGACCACTACCAATGAGCAGTTCTTC.

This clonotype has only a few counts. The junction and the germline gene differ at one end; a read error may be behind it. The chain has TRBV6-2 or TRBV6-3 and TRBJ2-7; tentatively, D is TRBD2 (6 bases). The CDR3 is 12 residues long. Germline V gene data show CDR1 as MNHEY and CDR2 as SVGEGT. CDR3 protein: CASSYSGGPGHF. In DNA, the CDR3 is TGTGCCAGCAGTTACTCGGGGGGACCGGGCCACTTC.

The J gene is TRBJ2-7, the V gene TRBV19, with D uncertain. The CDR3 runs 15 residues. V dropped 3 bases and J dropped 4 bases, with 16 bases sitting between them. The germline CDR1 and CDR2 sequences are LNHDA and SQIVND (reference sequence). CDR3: CASSIFRAGFYEQYF. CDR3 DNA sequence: TGTGCCAGTAGTATTTTCCGAGCCGGGTTTTACGAGCAGTACTTC.

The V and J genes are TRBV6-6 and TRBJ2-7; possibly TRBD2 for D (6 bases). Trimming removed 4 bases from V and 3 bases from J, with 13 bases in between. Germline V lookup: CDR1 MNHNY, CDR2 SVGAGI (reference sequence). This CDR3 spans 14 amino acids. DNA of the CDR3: TGTGCCAGCAGTTGGCGCGGGGCTCACTACGAGCAGTACTTC. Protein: CASSWRGAHYEQYF.